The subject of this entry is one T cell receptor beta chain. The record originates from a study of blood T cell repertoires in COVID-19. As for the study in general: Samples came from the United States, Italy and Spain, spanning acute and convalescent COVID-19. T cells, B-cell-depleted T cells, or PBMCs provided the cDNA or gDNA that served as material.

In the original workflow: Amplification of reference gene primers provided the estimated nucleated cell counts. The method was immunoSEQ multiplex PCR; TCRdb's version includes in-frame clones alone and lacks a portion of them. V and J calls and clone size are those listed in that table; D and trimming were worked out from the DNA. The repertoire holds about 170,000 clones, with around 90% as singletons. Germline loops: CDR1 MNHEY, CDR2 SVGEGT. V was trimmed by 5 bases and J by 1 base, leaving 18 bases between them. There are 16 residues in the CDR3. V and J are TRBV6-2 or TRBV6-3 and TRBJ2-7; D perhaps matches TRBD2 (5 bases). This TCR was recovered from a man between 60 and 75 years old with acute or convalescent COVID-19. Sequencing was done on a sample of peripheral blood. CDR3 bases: TGTGCCAGCAGTCGAACGCCGGGATCCGCTTCCTACGAGCAGTACTTC. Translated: CASSRTPGSASYEQYF.